The 19 T cell receptor beta chains below were found in one sample sequenced in a study of cytotoxic CD8 clonotypes in ibrutinib-treated CLL. Method: immunoSEQ multiplex PCR; TCRdb's copy keeps in-frame clones and lacks some. The sample yields about 25,000 clones, approximately 70% seen once. Sequences were derived from PBMCs, sampled at disease progression, from a patient treated with ibrutinib. All receptors come from a human donor with chronic lymphocytic leukemia.

The rearrangement uses TRBV6-1 and TRBJ2-7; D gene uncertain. Germline loops: CDR1 MNHNS, CDR2 SASEGT. The CDR3 sequence is 13 residues long. V shed 5 bases and J shed 2 bases, with 10 bases lying between them. The CDR3 protein is CASSRAGPYEQYF. CDR3 nucleotides: TGTGCCAGCAGTAGGGCAGGACCCTACGAGCAGTACTTC.

The chain carries TRBV23-1 and TRBJ1-2; D might be TRBD1 (5 bases). TRBV23-1 carries the ORF label, with uncertain function. V lost 4 bases, J lost 5 bases, and 14 bases lay in between. The CDR3 totals 14 residues. CDR3 DNA: TGCGCCAGCAGTCGAACGACAGTGCGTTATGGCTACACCTTC. It is translated as CASSRTTVRYGYTF.

V gene TRBV5-1 combines with J gene TRBJ2-3, with D tentatively TRBD1 (6 bases). Germline CDR1 is SGHRS and CDR2 is YFSETQ. The CDR3 covers 15 residues. V was trimmed by 1 base and J by 3 bases, leaving 12 bases between them. For the CDR3, the DNA is TGCGCCAGCAGCTTGAGGGACATCAGAACAGATACGCAGTATTTT. Translated: CASSLRDIRTDTQYF.

V usage is TRBV7-8 and J usage is TRBJ2-7, with D perhaps TRBD1 (5 bases). Trimming removed 3 bases at V and 4 bases at J, with 16 bases between. This CDR3 spans 15 amino acids. The germline V gene has CDR1 SGHVS and CDR2 FQNEAQ. CDR3 in DNA: TGTGCCAGCAGCTTGGGTGGGGCAGCTAGTTACGAGCAGTACTTC. Translating gives CASSLGGAASYEQYF.

The V and J genes are TRBV18 and TRBJ1-2; a possible D gene is TRBD1 (6 bases). CDR3 length equals 14 residues. The germline CDR1 and CDR2 sequences are KGHSH and LQKENI. Trimming took off 3 bases at V and 2 bases at J, with 10 bases between the two ends. In DNA, the CDR3 is TGTGCCAGCTCACCGGACCAGGGGAACTATGGCTACACCTTC. Translating gives CASSPDQGNYGYTF. The complete variable domain, with remaining parts taken from reference TRBV18 and TRBJ1-2, reads NAGVMQNPRHLVRRRGQEARLRCSPMKGHSHVYWYRQLPEEGLKFMVYLQKENIIDESGMPKERFSAEFPKEGPSILRIQQVVRGDSAAYFCASSPDQGNYGYTFGSGTRLTVV.

This chain connects TRBV6-5 to TRBJ1-5; no clear D gene. This CDR3 region has 15 residues. Per germline, CDR1 MNHEY and CDR2 SVGAGI. Trimming removed 0 bases at V and 0 bases at J, with 6 bases between. Written as DNA, the CDR3 is TGTGCCAGCAGTTACTCACTAAATAGCAATCAGCCCCAGCATTTT. It yields the protein CASSYSLNSNQPQHF.

The chain couples TRBV6-1 to TRBJ1-1; D gene unclear. Trimming shortened V by 4 bases and J by 3 bases, and 9 bases separated the two germline ends. Germline CDR1 and CDR2: MNHNS and SASEGT. This CDR3 has 13 residues. CDR3 coding DNA: TGTGCCAGCAGTGTCGAACGGCACACTGAAGCTTTCTTT. Its translation: CASSVERHTEAFF.

This chain connects TRBV6-1 to TRBJ1-4; 10 bases are shared with TRBD1. J was trimmed by 8 bases and V by 7 bases; bases with no gene match: 7. CDR1 is MNHNS and CDR2 is SASEGT in the germline V gene. The CDR3 loop spans 14 amino acids. This chain's CDR3 is CASIPGQGPEKLFF. CDR3 bases: TGTGCCAGCATTCCGGGACAGGGGCCCGAAAAACTGTTTTTT.

CDR3 in amino acids: CASSQDSNPYGYTF. The CDR3 coding sequence is TGTGCCAGTAGCCAGGACAGCAACCCCTATGGCTACACCTTC. The chain is built from TRBV19 and TRBJ1-2; possible D gene TRBD1, 6 bases. The germline V and J ends were trimmed by 6 bases and 4 bases, with 15 bases remaining between them. This CDR3 is built from 14 residues. From germline, CDR1 is LNHDA and CDR2 SQIVND (reference sequence). Variable domain in full (rest from reference TRBV19 and TRBJ1-2): DGGITQSPKYLFRKEGQNVTLSCEQNLNHDAMYWYRQDPGQGLRLIYYSQIVNDFQKGDIAEGYSVSREKKESFPLTVTSAQKNPTAFYLCASSQDSNPYGYTFGSGTRLTVV.

This chain joins TRBV7-6 and TRBJ2-5; 8 nucleotides line up with TRBD2. The CDR3 covers 16 residues. Trimming took 1 base from V and 3 from J; bases not matched to a gene: 7. Germline CDR1 reads SGHVS; CDR2 reads FNYEAQ. The CDR3 DNA reads TGTGCCAGCAGCTTAGATTGGAGCGGGAGCAAAGAGACCCAGTACTTC. Encoded protein: CASSLDWSGSKETQYF.

The V gene is TRBV6-5, the J gene TRBJ1-2; D is undetermined. The germline V gene encodes CDR1 MNHEY and CDR2 SVGAGI. This CDR3 comprises 13 residues. With 2 bases removed from V and 6 bases from J, the gap between germline ends came to 10 bases. This chain's CDR3 is CASSYTTQDGYTF. The CDR3 DNA reads TGTGCCAGCAGTTACACCACTCAGGATGGCTACACCTTC.

The gene calls are TRBV7-2 and TRBJ1-1; D ambiguous. This CDR3 is built from 12 residues. From germline, CDR1 is SGHTA and CDR2 FQGNSA. Trimming cost V 2 bases and J 6 bases, with 7 bases left between them. In DNA, the CDR3 is TGTGCCAGCAGCTTATGGGTCGCTGAAGCTTTCTTT. Translating gives CASSLWVAEAFF.

On this clone itself: Other DNA sequences within the sample encode an identical CDR3. The rearrangement links TRBV18 to TRBJ2-1, with a possible D match to TRBD2 (5 bases). CDR1 and CDR2 (germline): KGHSH, LQKENI. V was cut by 0 bases and J by 0 bases, with 6 bases left in between. The CDR3 spans 15 residues. The CDR3 loop is CASSPPGSSYNEQFF. CDR3 nucleotide sequence: TGTGCCAGCTCACCACCGGGGAGCTCCTACAATGAGCAGTTCTTC.

The CDR3 here is CASSPRGIVNTEAFF. The CDR3 DNA sequence: TGTGCCAGCTCCCCTCGGGGGATAGTAAACACTGAAGCTTTCTTT. The genes are TRBV9 and TRBJ1-1; possible D gene TRBD1, 5 bases. Trimming shortened V by 7 bases and J by 2 bases, and 18 bases separated the two germline ends. There are 15 residues in the CDR3. Germline values: CDR1 SGDLS, CDR2 YYNGEE.

This chain joins TRBV6-5 and TRBJ1-2; TRBD1 agrees at 10 bases. Germline V lookup: CDR1 MNHEY, CDR2 SVGAGI. Trimming at V came to 5 bases and at J to 2 bases, leaving 5 bases not matched to a gene. There are 15 residues in the CDR3. The CDR3 protein is CASSPPGQGNYGYTF. The CDR3 DNA sequence: TGTGCCAGCAGTCCTCCGGGACAGGGGAACTATGGCTACACCTTC.

The V call is TRBV2, the J call TRBJ2-2; a possible D gene is TRBD1 (5 bases). In germline, CDR1 is SNHLY, CDR2 FYNNEI. This CDR3 is built from 16 residues. V was clipped by 5 bases and J by 0 bases, with 13 bases between them. The CDR3 bases are TGTGCCAGCAGTTCTCGACAGCCCCCGAACACCGGGGAGCTGTTTTTT. It yields the protein CASSSRQPPNTGELFF. Drawing the rest from reference TRBV2 and TRBJ2-2, the complete variable domain is EPEVTQTPSHQVTQMGQEVILRCVPISNHLYFYWYRQILGQKVEFLVSFYNNEISEKSEIFDDQFSVERPDGSNFTLKIRSTKLEDSAMYFCASSSRQPPNTGELFFGEGSRLTVL.

This clone was observed at least ten times. V gene TRBV7-9 combines with J gene TRBJ1-6; TRBD1 agrees at 7 bases. From germline, CDR1 is SEHNR and CDR2 FQNEAQ (reference sequence). The CDR3 is 14 amino acids. Trimming removed 8 bases from V and 7 bases from J; junction bases left unmatched: 8. Here the CDR3 reads CASLSTGANSPLHF. In DNA form, the CDR3 reads TGTGCCAGCCTTTCTACAGGGGCCAATTCACCCCTCCACTTT.

The chain combines TRBV10-3 with TRBJ1-1, with D hard to call. This CDR3 contains 11 residues. Germline V gene data show CDR1 as ENHRY and CDR2 as SYGVKD. Trimming took off 8 bases at V and 3 bases at J, with 7 bases between the two ends. CDR3 DNA sequence: TGTGCCATCGGGCTAGACACTGAAGCTTTCTTT. Translated, it gives CAIGLDTEAFF.

V gene TRBV6-6 combines with J gene TRBJ1-3; D uncertain. Germline V CDR1 and CDR2: MNHNY, SVGAGI (reference sequence). Between the trimmed V and J ends, which lost 4 bases and 4 bases, there was a span of 8 bases. The CDR3 runs to 13 residues. CDR3 residues: CASSSWRGNTIYF. The CDR3 coding sequence is TGTGCCAGCAGTTCCTGGAGGGGAAACACCATATATTTT.